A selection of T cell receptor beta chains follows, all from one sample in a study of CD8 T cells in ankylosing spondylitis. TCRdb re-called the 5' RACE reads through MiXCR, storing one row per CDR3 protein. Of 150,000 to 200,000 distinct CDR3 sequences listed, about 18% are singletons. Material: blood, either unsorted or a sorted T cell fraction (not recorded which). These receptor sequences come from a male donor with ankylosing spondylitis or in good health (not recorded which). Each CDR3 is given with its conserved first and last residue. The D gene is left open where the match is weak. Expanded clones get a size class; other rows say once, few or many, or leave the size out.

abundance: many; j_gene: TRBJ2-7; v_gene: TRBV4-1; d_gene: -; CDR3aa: CASSLSTGTYEQYF; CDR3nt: TGCGCCAGCAGCCTCTCGACAGGAACCTACGAGCAGTACTTC
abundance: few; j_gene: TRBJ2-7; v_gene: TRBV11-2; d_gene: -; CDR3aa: CASSSPRLSYEQYF; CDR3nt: TGTGCCAGCAGCTCCCCACGGCTCTCCTACGAGCAGTACTTC
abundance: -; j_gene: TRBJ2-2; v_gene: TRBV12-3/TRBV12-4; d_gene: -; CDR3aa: CASSLALAGELFF; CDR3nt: TGTGCCAGCAGTTTAGCGCTGGCCGGGGAGCTGTTTTTT
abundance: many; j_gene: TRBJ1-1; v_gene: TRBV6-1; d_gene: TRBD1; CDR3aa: CASSSGGTGARYSF; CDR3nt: TGTGCCAGCTCCTCGGGCGGGACAGGAGCTAGATATAGCTTT
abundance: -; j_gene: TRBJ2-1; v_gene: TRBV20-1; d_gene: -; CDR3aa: CSARDPRNEQFF; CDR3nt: TGCAGTGCTAGAGATCCGCGCAATGAGCAGTTCTTC
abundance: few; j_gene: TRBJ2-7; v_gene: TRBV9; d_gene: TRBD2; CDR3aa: CASSVDAGLAGGEQYF; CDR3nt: TGTGCCAGCAGCGTAGACGCGGGACTAGCGGGCGGCGAGCAGTACTTC
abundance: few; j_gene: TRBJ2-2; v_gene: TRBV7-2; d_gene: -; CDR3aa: CASSLFSRRNTGELFF; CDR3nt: TGTGCCAGCAGCTTGTTTTCCAGGAGAAACACCGGGGAGCTGTTTTTT
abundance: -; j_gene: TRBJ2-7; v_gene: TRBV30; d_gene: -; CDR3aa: CAWSEGSYEQYF; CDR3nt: TGTGCCTGGAGTGAAGGCAGCTACGAGCAGTACTTC
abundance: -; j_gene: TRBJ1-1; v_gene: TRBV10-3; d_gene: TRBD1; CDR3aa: CAITGTGPTEAFF; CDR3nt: TGTGCCATAACCGGGACAGGGCCCACTGAAGCTTTCTTT
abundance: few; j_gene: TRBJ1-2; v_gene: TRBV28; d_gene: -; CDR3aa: CASRFVGGYGYTF; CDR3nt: TGTGCCAGCAGATTCGTCGGCGGTTATGGCTACACCTTC
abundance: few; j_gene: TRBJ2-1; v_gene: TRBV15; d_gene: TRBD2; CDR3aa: CATSRRTSGIYNEQFF; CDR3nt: TGTGCCACCAGCAGAAGGACTAGCGGGATCTACAATGAGCAGTTCTTC
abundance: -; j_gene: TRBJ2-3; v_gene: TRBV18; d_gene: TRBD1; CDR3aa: CASSPQDRGLPDTQYF; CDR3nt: TGTGCCAGCTCACCACAGGACAGGGGGCTCCCAGATACGCAGTATTTT
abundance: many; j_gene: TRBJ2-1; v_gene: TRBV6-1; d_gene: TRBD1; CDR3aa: CASRQGIHNEQFF; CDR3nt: TGTGCCAGCAGACAGGGGATCCACAATGAGCAGTTCTTC
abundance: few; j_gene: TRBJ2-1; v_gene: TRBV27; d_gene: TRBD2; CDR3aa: CASISSGTYNEQFF; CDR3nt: TGTGCCAGCATTAGTAGCGGGACCTACAATGAGCAGTTCTTC
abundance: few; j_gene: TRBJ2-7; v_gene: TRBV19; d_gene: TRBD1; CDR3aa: CASSIGTGTPYEQYF; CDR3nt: TGTGCCAGTAGTATCGGGACAGGGACCCCCTACGAGCAGTACTTC
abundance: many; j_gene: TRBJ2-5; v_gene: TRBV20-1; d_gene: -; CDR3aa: CSAPGLYQETQYF; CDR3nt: TGCAGTGCGCCGGGGTTGTACCAAGAGACCCAGTACTTC
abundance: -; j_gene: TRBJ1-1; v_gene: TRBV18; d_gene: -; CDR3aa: CASSPGGPKRTEAFF; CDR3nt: TGTGCCAGCTCACCTGGAGGACCCAAGAGGACTGAAGCTTTCTTT
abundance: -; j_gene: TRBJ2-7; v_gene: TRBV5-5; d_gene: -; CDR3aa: CASSLGENSREGYEQYF; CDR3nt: TGTGCCAGCAGCCTAGGGGAGAACAGTCGGGAAGGCTACGAGCAGTACTTC
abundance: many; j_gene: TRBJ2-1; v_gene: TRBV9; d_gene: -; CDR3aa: CASSVLAEIDNEQFF; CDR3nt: TGTGCCAGCAGCGTATTAGCGGAAATAGACAATGAGCAGTTCTTC
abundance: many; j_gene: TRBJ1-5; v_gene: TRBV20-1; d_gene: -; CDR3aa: CSASLGGGQPQHF; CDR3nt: TGCAGTGCTAGTCTCGGGGGAGGTCAGCCCCAGCATTTT
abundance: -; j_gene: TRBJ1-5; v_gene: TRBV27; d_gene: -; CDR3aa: CASRDMALGPQHF; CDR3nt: TGTGCCAGCAGAGACATGGCATTGGGGCCCCAGCATTTT
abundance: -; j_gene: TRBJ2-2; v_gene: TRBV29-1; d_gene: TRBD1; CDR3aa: CSVASGTGANTGELFF; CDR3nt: TGCAGCGTTGCCTCCGGGACAGGGGCGAATACCGGGGAGCTGTTTTTT
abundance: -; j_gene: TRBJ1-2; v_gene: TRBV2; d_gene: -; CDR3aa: CASRRDVWGYTF; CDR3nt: TGTGCCAGCAGGAGGGACGTTTGGGGCTACACCTTC
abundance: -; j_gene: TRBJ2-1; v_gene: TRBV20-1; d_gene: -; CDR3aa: CSARSDRLTYNEQFF; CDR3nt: TGCAGTGCTAGAAGCGACAGGCTAACATACAATGAGCAGTTCTTC
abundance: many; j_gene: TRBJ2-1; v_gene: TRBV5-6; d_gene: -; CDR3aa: CASSLVAGSSYNEQFF; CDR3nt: TGTGCCAGCAGCTTGGTGGCGGGATCCTCCTACAATGAGCAGTTCTTC